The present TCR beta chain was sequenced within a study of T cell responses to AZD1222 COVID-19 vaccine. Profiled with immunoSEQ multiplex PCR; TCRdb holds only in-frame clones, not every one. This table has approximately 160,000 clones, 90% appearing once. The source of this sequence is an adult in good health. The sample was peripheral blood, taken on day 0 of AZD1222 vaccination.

The CDR3 sequence: CASSMATGGFGQPQHF. DNA for the CDR3: TGTGCCAGTAGTATGGCAACAGGGGGCTTCGGTCAGCCCCAGCATTTT. The V call is TRBV19, the J call TRBJ1-5; 9 bases fit TRBD1. CDR1 LNHDA and CDR2 SQIVND come from the germline V gene (reference sequence). J gave up 6 bases and V 3 bases, and 9 bases lay outside the gene matches. The CDR3 extends over 16 amino acids.